This entry describes one T cell receptor (beta chain). The sample originates from a study of shared clonotypes between healthy human individuals. Measured with immunoSEQ multiplex PCR; TCRdb has only the in-frame clones, and not every one. The sample holds nearly 1,000,000 clones, about three quarters seen once. This CDR3 region has 15 residues. Trimming left V 2 bases short and J 6 bases short, with 14 bases between. CDR1 and CDR2 from the germline V gene are MNHNS and SASEGT. This TCR was recovered from a man aged 18 to 35 in good health. The sample consisted of memory CD4+ T cells sorted from blood. Subset: CD45RA-negative fraction. The chain recombines TRBV6-1 with TRBJ1-5, with D tentatively TRBD1 (6 bases). The CDR3 sequence is CASSEMPGAGQPQHF. The CDR3 nucleotides read TGTGCCAGCAGTGAAATGCCAGGGGCAGGTCAGCCCCAGCATTTT.